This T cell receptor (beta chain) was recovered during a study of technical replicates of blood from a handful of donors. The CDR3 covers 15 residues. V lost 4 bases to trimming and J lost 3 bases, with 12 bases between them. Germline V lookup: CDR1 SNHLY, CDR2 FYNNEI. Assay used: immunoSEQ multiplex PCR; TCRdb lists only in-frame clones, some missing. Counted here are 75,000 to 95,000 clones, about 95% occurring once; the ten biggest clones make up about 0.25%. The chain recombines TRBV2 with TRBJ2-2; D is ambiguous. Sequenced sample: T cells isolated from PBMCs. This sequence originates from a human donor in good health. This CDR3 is CASSVSVTYTGELFF. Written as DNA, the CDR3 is TGTGCCAGCAGTGTTTCGGTAACTTACACCGGGGAGCTGTTTTTT.